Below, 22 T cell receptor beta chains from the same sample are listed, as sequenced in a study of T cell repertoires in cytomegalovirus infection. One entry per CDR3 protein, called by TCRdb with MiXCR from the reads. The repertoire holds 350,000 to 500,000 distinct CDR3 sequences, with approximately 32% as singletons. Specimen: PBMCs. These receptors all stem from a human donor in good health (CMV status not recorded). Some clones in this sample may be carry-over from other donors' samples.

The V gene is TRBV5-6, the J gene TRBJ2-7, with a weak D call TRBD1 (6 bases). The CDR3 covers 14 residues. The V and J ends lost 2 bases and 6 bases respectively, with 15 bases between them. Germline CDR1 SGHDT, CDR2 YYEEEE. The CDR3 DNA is TGTGCCAGCAGCTTCACACAGGGAGTACGCGAGCAGTACTTC. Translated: CASSFTQGVREQYF.

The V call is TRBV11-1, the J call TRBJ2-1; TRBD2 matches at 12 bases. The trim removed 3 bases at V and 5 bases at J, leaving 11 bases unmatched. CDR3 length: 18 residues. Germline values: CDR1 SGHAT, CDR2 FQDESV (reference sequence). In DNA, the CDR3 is TGTGCCAGCAGCTTCGAGACGGGCCTAGCGGGGGGGCACAATGAGCAGTTCTTC. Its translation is CASSFETGLAGGHNEQFF.

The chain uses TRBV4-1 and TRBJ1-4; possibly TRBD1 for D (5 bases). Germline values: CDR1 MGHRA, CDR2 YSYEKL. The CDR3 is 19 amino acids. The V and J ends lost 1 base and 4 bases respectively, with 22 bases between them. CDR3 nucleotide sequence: TGCGCCAGCAGCCAAGTAAAATTTTACCGGGACCACAGTAATGAAAAACTGTTTTTT. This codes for CASSQVKFYRDHSNEKLFF.

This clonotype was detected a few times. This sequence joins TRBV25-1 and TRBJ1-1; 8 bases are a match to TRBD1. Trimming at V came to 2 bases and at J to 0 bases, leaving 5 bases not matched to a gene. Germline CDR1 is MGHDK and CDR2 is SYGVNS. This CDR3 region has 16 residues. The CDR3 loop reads CASSERTGSMNTEAFF. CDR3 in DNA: TGTGCCAGCAGTGAACGGACAGGGTCTATGAACACTGAAGCTTTCTTT.

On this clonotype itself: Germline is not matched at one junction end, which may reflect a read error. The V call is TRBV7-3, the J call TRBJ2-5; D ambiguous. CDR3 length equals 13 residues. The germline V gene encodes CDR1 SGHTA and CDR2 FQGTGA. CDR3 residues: CASILFGQETQYF. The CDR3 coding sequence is TGTGCCAGCATCTTATTTGGCCAAGAGACCCAGTACTTC.

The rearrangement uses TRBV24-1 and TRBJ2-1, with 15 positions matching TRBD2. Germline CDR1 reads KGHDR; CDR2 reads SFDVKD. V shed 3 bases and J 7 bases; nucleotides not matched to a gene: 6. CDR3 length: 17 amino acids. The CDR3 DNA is TGTGCCACCAGTGATCCGGGACTAGCGGGGGGCCCGAATGAGCAGTTCTTC. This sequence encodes CATSDPGLAGGPNEQFF.

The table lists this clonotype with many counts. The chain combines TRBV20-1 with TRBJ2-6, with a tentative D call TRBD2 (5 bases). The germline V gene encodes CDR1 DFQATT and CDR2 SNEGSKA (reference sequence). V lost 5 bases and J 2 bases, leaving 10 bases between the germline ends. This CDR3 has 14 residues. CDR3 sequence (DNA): TGCAGTGCTCCCCCCGGGGCTGGGGCCAACGTCCTGACTTTC. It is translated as CSAPPGAGANVLTF.

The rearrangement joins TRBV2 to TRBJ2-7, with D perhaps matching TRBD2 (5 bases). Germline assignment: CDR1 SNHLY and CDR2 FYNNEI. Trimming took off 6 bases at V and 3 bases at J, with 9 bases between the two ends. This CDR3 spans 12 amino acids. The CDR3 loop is CASSPDFYEQYF. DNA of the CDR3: TGTGCCAGCAGCCCGGACTTCTACGAGCAGTACTTC.

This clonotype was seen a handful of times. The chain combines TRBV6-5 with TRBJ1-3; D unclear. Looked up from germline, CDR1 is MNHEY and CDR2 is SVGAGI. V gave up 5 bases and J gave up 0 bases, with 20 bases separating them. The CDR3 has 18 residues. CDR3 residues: CASSPGRRTSISGNTIYF. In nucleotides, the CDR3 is TGTGCCAGCAGTCCCGGTCGACGGACCTCCATCTCTGGAAACACCATATATTTT.

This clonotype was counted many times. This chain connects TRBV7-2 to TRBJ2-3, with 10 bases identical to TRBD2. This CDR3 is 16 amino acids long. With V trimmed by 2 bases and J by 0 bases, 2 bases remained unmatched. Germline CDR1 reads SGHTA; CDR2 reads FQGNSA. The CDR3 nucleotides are TGTGCCAGCAGCTTACTAGCGGGGGCCAGCACAGATACGCAGTATTTT. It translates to CASSLLAGASTDTQYF. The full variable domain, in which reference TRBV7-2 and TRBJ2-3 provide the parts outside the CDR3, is GAGVSQSPSNKVTEKGKDVELRCDPISGHTALYWYRQSLGQGLEFLIYFQGNSAPDKSGLPSDRFSAERTGGSVSTLTIQRTQQEDSAVYLCASSLLAGASTDTQYFGPGTRLTVL.

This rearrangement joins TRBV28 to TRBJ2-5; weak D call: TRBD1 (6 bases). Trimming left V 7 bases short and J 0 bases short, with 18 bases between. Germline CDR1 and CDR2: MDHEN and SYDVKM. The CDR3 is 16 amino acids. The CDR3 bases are TGTGCCAGCATGCCCCCCGGGACACCGTACCAAGAGACCCAGTACTTC. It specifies CASMPPGTPYQETQYF. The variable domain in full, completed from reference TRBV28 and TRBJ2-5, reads DVKVTQSSRYLVKRTGEKVFLECVQDMDHENMFWYRQDPGLGLRLIYFSYDVKMKEKGDIPEGYSVSREKKERFSLILESASTNQTSMYLCASMPPGTPYQETQYFGPGTRLLVL.

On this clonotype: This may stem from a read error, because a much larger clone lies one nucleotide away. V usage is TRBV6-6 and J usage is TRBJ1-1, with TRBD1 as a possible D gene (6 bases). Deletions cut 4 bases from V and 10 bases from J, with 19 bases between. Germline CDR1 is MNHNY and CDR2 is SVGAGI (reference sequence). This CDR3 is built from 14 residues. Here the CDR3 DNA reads TGTGCCAGCAGTTCCGGACAGTTAGCCCCAGGAGCTTTCTTT. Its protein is CASSSGQLAPGAFF.

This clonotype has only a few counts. In DNA, the CDR3 is TGTGCCAGCAGTTCTCCTGGACAGGGCGGCTCACCCCTCCACTTT. This encodes CASSSPGQGGSPLHF. This rearrangement joins TRBV6-2 or TRBV6-3 to TRBJ1-6; 8 positions agree with TRBD1. CDR1 and CDR2 from the germline V gene are MNHEY and SVGEGT. The CDR3 contains 15 residues. J lost 10 bases, V lost 4 bases, and 9 bases had no gene match.

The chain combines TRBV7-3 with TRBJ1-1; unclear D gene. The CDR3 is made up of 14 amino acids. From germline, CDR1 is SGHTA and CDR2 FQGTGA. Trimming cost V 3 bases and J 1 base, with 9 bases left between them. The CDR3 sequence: CASSFSDGNTEAFF. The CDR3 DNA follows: TGTGCCAGCAGCTTCTCGGACGGGAACACTGAAGCTTTCTTT.

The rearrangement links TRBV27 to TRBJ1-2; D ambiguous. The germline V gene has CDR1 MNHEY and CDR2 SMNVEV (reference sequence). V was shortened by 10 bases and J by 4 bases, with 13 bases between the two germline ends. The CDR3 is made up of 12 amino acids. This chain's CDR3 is CATRLGFYGYTF. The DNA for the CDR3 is TGTGCCACCAGATTGGGGTTCTATGGCTACACCTTC.

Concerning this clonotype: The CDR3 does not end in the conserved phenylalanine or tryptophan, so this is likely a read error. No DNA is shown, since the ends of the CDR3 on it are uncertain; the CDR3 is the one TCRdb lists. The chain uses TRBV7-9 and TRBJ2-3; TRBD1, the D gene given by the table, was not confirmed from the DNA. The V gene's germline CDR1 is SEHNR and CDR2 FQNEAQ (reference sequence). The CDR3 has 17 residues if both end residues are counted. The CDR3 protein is CASSAPGQPTSTDTQSC.

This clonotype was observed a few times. The CDR3 nucleotides read TGTGCCACCAGCAGAGACCTGGAGCCCGGAAACACCATATATTTT. This gives the protein CATSRDLEPGNTIYF. V and J are TRBV15 and TRBJ1-3; the D is unclear. The germline CDR1 and CDR2 sequences are LNHNV and YYDKDF (reference sequence). The CDR3 covers 15 residues. V gave up 0 bases and J gave up 4 bases, with 10 bases separating them.

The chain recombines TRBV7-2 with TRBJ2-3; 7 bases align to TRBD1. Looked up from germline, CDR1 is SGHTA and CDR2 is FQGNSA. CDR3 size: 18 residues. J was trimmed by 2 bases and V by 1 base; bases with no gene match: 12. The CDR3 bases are TGTGCCAGCAGCTTAGAGGGGCTAGCAGGGGGTTCCACAGATACGCAGTATTTT. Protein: CASSLEGLAGGSTDTQYF.

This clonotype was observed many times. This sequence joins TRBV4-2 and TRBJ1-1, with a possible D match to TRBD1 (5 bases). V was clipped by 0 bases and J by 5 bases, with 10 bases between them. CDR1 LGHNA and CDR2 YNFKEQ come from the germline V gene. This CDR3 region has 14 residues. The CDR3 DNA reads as TGTGCCAGCAGCCAAGAGGCCGGGGGTACTGAAGCTTTCTTT. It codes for CASSQEAGGTEAFF.

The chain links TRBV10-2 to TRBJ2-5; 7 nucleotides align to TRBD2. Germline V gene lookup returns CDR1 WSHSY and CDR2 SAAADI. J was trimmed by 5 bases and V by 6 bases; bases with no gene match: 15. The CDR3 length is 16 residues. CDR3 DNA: TGCGCCAGCAGGGCCGGGACTAATGGTCCTGTGGAGACCCAGTACTTC. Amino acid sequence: CASRAGTNGPVETQYF.

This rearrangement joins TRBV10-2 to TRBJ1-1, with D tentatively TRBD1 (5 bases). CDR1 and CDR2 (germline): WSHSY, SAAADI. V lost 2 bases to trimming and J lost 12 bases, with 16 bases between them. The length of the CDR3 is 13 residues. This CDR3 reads CASSEAWGVKTFF. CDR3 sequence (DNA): TGCGCCAGCAGTGAGGCGTGGGGGGTGAAGACTTTCTTT.

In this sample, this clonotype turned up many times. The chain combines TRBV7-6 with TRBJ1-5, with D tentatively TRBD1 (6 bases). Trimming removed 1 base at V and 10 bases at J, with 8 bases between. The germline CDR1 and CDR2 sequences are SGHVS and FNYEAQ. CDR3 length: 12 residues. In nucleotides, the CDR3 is TGTGCCAGCAGCTTAGAGGGGGGTCCCCAGCATTTT. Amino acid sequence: CASSLEGGPQHF.